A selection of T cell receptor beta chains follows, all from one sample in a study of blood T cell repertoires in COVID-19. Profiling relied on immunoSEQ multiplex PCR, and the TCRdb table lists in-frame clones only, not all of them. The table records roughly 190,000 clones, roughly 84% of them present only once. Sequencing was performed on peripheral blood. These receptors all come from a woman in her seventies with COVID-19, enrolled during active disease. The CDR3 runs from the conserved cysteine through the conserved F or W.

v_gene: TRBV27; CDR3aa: CASSWNLGTGELFF
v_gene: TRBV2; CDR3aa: CASSEGPFNQPQHF
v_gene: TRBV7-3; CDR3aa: CASSPDSSGNTIYF
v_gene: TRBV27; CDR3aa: CASSPHGSGANVLTF
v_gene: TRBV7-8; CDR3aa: CASSYRGSPVGNEQFF
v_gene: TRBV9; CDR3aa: CASSVAGGWNEQFF
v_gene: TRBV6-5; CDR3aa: CASSYSRTVRAQYF
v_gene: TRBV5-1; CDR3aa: CASSPGRYTGDYEQYF
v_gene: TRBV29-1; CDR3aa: CSLGAPATTEAFF
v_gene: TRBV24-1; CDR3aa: CATSDVDRGIGETQYF
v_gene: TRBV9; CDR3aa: CASSLPDLRQGGDSPLHF
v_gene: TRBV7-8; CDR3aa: CASSSRDRSYNEQFF
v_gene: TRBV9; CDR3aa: CASSVEAGGERYTYNSPLHF
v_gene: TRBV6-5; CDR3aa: CASSDGTGPTEAFF
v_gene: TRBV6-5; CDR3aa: CASRRQGGTEAFF
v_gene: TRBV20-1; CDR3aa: CSASQHTPGNIQYF
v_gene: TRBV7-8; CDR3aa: CASSPRQSPAFYNEQFF
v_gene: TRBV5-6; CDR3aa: CASSLLAGDKNIQYF
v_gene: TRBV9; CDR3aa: CASSASGFSNYGYTF
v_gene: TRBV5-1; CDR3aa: CASSSRTGTGELFF
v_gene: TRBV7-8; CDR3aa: CASSLSYESSGANVLTF
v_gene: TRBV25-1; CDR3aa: CASSGSSTDTQYF
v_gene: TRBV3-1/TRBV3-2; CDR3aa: CASSRRQGSKNIQYF
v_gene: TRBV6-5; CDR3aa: CASGGEFNYGYTF
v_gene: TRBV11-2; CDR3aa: CASSLGGQQETQYF
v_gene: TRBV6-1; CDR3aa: CASSEHAAGAPYNEQFF
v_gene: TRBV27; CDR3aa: CASRGGPITLHF
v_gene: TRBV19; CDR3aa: CASSIVAGGPNEQFF
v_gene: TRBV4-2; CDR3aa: CASSQEGGYGYTF
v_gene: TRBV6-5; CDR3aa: CASSQRRGGPYEQFF
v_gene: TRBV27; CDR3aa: CASGDSAQETQYF
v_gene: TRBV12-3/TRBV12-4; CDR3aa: CASSARETQYF
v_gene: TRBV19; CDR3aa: CASSIRQGMNTEAFF
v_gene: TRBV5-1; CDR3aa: CASSLLITGGNTEAFF
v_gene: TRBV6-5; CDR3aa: CASSRTGGTEAFF
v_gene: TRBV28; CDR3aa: CASRSSRARSRDTEAFF
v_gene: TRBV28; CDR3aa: CASSLKGLGYTF
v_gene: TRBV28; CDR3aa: CASSSQAPGTVKCTF
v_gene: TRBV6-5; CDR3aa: CASSYSGQGAADTQYF
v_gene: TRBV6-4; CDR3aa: CASSETGVLGDTEAFF
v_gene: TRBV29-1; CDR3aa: CSASTGAGNTIYF
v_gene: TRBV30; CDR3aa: CAWGGQGYGTQYF
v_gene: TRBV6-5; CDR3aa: CAGQVLNTGELFF
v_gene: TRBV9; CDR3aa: CASSRAGHAEAFF
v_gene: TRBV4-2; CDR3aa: CASSSFEEQFF
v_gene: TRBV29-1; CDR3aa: CSVETGESNQPQHF
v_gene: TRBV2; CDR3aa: CASSGAGWQETQYF
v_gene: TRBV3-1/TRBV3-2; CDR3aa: CASSQDLAGGTDTQYF
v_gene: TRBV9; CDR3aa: CASSQGANTGELFF
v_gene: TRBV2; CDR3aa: CASSERGVLTF
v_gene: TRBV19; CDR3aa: CASTPYGSSGANVLTF
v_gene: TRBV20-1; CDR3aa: CSASLGLAGGREETQYF
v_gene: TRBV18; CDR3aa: CASSRTAMNTGELFF